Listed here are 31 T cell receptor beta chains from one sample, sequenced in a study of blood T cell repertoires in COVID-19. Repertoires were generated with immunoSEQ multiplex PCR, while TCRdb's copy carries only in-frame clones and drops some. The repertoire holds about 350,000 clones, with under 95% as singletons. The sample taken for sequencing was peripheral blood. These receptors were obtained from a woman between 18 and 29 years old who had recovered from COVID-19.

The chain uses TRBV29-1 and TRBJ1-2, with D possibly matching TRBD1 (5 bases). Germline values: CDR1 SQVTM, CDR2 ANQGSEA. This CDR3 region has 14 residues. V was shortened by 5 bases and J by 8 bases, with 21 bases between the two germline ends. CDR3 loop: CSVFPPSGLNGYTF. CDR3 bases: TGCAGCGTTTTCCCACCTTCAGGGCTAAACGGCTACACCTTC.

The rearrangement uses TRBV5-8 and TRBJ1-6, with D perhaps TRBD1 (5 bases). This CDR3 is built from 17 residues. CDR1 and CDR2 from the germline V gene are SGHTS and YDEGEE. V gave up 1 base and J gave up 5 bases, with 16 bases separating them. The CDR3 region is CASSLSSWGRDNSPLHF. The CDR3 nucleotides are TGTGCCAGCAGCTTGTCTTCGTGGGGCCGGGATAATTCACCCCTCCACTTT.

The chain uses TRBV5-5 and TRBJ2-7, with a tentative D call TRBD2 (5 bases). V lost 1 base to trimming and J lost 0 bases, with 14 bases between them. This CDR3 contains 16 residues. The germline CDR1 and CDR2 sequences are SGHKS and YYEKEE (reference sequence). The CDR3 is CASSLFGMGSSYEQYV. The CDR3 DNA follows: TGTGCCAGCAGCTTGTTTGGTATGGGGAGCTCCTACGAGCAGTACGTC.

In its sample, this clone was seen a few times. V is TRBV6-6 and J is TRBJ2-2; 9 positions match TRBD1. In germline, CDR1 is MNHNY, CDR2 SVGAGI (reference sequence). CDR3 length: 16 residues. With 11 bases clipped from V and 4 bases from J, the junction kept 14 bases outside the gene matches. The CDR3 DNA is TGTGCCGGAACTACAGGGGGCGGTTTGACCACCGGGGAGCTGTTTTTT. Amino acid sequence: CAGTTGGGLTTGELFF.

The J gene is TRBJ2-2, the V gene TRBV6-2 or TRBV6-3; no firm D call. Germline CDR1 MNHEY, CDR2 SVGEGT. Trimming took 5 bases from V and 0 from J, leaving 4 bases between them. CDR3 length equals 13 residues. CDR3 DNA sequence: TGTGCCAGCAGTCTTACGAACACCGGGGAGCTGTTTTTT. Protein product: CASSLTNTGELFF.

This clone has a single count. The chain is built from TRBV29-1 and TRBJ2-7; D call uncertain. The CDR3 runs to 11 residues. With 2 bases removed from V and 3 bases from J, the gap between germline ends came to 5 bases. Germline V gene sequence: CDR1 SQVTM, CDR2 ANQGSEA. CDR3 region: CSVEYNYEQYV. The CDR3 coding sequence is TGCAGCGTTGAATACAACTACGAGCAGTACGTC.

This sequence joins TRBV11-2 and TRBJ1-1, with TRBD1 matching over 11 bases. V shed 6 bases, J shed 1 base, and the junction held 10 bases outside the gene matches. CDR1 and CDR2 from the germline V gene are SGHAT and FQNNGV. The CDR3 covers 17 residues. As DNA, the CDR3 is TGTGCCAGCAGACCGATCGGACAGGGGGCTCGGAACACTGAAGCTTTCTTT. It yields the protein CASRPIGQGARNTEAFF.

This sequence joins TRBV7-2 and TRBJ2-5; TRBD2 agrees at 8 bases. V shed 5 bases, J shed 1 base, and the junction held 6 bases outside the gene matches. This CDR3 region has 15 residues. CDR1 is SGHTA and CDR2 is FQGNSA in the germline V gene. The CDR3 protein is CASSPIAGIQETQYF. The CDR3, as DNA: TGTGCCAGCAGCCCGATAGCGGGGATCCAAGAGACCCAGTACTTC.

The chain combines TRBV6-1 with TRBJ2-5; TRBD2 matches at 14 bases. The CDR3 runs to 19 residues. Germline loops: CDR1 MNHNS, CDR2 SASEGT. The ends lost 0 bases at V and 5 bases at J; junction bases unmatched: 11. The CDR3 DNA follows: TGTGCCAGCAGTGAAGCGCTTCGGGGGACTAGCGGGAGAGCGGAGACCCAGTACTTC. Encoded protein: CASSEALRGTSGRAETQYF.

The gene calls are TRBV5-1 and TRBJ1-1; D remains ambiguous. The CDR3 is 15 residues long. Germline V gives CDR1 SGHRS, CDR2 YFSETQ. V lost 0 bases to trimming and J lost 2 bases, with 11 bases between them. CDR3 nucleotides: TGCGCCAGCAGCTTGGCCGCGGGCTCAAACACTGAAGCTTTCTTT. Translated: CASSLAAGSNTEAFF.

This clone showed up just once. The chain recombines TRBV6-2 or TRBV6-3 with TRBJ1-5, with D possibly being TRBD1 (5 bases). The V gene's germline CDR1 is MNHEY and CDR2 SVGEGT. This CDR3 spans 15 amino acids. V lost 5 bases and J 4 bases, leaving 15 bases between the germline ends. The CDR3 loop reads CASSKQGLINQPQHF. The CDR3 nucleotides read TGTGCCAGCAGTAAGCAGGGACTAATAAATCAGCCCCAGCATTTT.

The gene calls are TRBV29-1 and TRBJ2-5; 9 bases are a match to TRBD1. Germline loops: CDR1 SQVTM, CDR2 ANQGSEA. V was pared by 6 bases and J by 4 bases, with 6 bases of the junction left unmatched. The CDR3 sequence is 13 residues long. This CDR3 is CSVVPGQGETQYF. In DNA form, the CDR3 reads TGCAGCGTCGTCCCGGGACAGGGAGAGACCCAGTACTTC.

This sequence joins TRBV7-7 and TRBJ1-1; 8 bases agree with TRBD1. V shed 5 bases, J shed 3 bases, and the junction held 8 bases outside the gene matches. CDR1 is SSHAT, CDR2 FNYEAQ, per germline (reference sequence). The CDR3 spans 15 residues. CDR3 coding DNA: TGTGCCAGCAGCCGATACAGGGGGGAGGACACTGAAGCTTTCTTT. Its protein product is CASSRYRGEDTEAFF.

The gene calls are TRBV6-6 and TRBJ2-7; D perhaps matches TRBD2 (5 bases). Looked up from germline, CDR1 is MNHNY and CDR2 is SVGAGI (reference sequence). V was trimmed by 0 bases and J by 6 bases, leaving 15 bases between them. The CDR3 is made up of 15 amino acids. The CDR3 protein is CASSYSGEGRSEQYV. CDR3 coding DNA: TGTGCCAGCAGTTACTCTGGAGAGGGTCGGAGCGAGCAGTACGTC.

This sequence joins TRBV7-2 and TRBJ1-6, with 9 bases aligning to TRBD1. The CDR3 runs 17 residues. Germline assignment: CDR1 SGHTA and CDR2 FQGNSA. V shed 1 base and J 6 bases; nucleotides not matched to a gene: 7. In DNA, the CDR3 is TGTGCCAGCAGCTTAGGGACAGGGGTCGCTCCTAATTCACCCCTCCACTTT. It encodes CASSLGTGVAPNSPLHF.

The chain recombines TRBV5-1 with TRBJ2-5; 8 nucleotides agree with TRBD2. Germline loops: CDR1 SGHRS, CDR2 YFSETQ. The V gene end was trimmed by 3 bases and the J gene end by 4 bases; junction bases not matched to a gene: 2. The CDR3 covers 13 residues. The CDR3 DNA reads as TGCGCCAGCAGCTCCGCGGGAGGAGAGACCCAGTACTTC. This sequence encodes CASSSAGGETQYF.

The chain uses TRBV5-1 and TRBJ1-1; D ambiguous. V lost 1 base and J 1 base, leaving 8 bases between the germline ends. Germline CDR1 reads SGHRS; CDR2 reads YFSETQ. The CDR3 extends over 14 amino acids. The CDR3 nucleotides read TGCGCCAGCAGCTTGTCGGGGAAGAACACTGAAGCTTTCTTT. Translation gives CASSLSGKNTEAFF.

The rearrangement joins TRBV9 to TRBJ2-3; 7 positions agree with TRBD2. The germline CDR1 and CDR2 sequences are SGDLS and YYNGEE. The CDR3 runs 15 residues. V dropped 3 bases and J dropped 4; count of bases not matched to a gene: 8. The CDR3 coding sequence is TGTGCCAGCAGCGGAAGCGGGACTGAGGCAGATACGCAGTATTTT. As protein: CASSGSGTEADTQYF.

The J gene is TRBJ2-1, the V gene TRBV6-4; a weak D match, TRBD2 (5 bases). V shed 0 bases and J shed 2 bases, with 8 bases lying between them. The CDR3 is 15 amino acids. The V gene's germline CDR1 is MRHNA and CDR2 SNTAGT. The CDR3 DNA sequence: TGTGCCAGCAGTGACTCAAGCGGAACCTACAATGAGCAGTTCTTC. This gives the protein CASSDSSGTYNEQFF.

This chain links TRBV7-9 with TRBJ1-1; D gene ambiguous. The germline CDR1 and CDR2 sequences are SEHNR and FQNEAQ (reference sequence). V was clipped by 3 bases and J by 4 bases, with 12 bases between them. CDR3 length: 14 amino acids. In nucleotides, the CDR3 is TGTGCCAGCAGCTTGAAAGGAGATATCACTGAAGCTTTCTTT. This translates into CASSLKGDITEAFF. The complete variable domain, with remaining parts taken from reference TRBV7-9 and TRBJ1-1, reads DTGVSQNPRHKITKRGQNVTFRCDPISEHNRLYWYRQTLGQGPEFLTYFQNEAQLEKSRLLSDRFSAERPKGSFSTLEIQRTEQGDSAMYLCASSLKGDITEAFFGQGTRLTVV.

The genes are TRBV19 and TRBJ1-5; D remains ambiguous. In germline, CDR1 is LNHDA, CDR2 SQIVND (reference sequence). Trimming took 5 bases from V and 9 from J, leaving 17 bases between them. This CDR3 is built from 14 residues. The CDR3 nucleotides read TGTGCCAGTAGTCCGCGGCCCTATGTGAGGCCCCAGCATTTT. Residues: CASSPRPYVRPQHF.

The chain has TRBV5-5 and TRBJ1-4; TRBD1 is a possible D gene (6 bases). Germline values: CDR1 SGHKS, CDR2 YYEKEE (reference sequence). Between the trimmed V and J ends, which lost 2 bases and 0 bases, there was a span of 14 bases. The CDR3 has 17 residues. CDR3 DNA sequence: TGTGCCAGCAGCTTAGGACAGAGCCCTGCAACTAATGAAAAACTGTTTTTT. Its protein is CASSLGQSPATNEKLFF.

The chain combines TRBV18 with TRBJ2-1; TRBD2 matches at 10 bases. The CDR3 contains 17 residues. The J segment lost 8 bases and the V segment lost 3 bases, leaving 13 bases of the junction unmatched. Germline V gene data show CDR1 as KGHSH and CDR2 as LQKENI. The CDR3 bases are TGTGCCAGCTCACCCTACTCTCTAGCGGGAGTCGTTCATGAGCAGTTCTTC. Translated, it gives CASSPYSLAGVVHEQFF.

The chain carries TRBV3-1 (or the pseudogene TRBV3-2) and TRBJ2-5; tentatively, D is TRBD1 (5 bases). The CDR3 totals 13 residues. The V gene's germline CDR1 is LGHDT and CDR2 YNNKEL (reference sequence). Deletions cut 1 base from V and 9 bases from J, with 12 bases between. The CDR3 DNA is TGTGCCAGCAGCCAAGCACAGGTAGTGGCCCAGTACTTC. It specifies CASSQAQVVAQYF.

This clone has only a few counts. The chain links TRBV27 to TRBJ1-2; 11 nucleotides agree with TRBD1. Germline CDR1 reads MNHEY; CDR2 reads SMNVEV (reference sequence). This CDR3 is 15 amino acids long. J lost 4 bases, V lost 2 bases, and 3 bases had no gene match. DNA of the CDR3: TGTGCCAGCAGTTTAATCGGACAGGGGGCCTATGGCTACACCTTC. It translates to CASSLIGQGAYGYTF.

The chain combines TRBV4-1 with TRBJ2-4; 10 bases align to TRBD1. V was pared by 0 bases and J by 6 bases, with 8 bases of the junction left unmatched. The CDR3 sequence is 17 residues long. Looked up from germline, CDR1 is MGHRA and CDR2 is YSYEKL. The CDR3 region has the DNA TGCGCCAGCAGCCAAGAAAGCGACAGGGGGCGCGGAAACATTCAGTACTTC. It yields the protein CASSQESDRGRGNIQYF.

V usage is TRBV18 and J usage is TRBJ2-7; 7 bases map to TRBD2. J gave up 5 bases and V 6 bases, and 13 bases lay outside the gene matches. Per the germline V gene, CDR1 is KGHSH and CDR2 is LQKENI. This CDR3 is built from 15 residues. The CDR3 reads CASSGAGAPPDEQYV. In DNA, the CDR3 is TGTGCCAGCTCGGGTGCGGGAGCTCCCCCCGACGAGCAGTACGTC.

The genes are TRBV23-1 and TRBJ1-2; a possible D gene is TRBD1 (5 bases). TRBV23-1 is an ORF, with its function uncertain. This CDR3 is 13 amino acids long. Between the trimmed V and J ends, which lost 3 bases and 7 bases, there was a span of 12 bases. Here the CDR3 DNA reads TGCGCCAGCAGTCAGCCTAGGGGTACTGGCTACACCTTC. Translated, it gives CASSQPRGTGYTF.

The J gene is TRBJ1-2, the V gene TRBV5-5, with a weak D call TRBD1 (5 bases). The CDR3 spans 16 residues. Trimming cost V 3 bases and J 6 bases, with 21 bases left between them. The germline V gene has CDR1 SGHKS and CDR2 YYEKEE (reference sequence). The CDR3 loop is CASSYSGTHKGDGYTF. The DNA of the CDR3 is TGTGCCAGCAGCTACTCCGGGACTCATAAAGGAGATGGCTACACCTTC.

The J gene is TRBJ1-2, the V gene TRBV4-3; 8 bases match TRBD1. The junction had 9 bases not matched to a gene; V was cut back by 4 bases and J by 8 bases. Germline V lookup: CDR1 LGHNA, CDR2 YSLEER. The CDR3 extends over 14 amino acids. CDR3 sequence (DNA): TGCGCCAGCAGCCTTCGGGCAGGGGGCATAGGCTACACCTTC. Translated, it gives CASSLRAGGIGYTF.

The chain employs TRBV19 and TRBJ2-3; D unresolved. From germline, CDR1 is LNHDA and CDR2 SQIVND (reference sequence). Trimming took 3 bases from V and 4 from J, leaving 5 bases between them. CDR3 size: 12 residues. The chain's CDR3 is CASSMAPDTQYF. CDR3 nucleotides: TGTGCCAGTAGTATGGCCCCAGATACGCAGTATTTT.